The source of this T cell receptor beta chain is a study of blood T cells in healthy people across ages. V was clipped by 6 bases and J by 2 bases; unmatched bases: 8. This CDR3 has 16 amino acids. The germline V gene encodes CDR1 SGHTA and CDR2 FQGNSA. Findings of the study overall: Donors of long life had a larger count of naive CD4+ cells and greater diversity than aged donors.

A second roughly 6 to 11 cycle PCR used barcoded and J-beta primers. TCRdb reprocessed the 5' RACE reads with MiXCR, giving one entry per CDR3 protein. Of 500,000 to 600,000 distinct CDR3 sequences in the sample, roughly a quarter were seen once. Total RNA, at least 5.5 micrograms per sample, came from PBMCs. As for this clonotype: Its target is not known.

Sequencing was done on a sample of blood. The chain has TRBV7-2 and TRBJ2-2; 8 bases fit TRBD1. The receptor comes from a woman in her seventies in good health. The CDR3 protein is CASRRAGQVNTGELFF. CDR3 bases: TGTGCCAGCAGACGCGCGGGACAGGTTAACACCGGGGAGCTGTTTTTT.